These 2 T cell receptor beta chains were all obtained from the same sample, sequenced in a study of patients and donors after allogeneic stem cell transplantation. TCRdb re-called the RT-PCR reads with MiXCR, one entry per CDR3 protein. The data show a few hundred thousand distinct CDR3 sequences, about 37% seen once. Sequenced sample: blood, either unsorted or a sorted T cell fraction (not recorded which). These receptors originate from a human donor who was either an allogeneic HSCT recipient or a stem cell or donor lymphocyte infusion donor (not recorded which). It is not recorded whose cells these are; they may come from a transplant donor.

The chain carries TRBV6-5 and TRBJ2-2, with 8 bases that match TRBD1. CDR3 length equals 16 residues. V was clipped by 0 bases and J by 8 bases; unmatched bases: 8. Germline V gene data show CDR1 as MNHEY and CDR2 as SVGAGI. Here the CDR3 reads CASSYSTGASTGELFF. The CDR3 nucleotides read TGTGCCAGCAGTTACTCGACAGGGGCATCGACTGGGGAGCTGTTTTTT.

V and J are TRBV3-1 and TRBJ1-5; D gene uncertain. The CDR3 totals 15 residues. Per the germline V gene, CDR1 is LGHDT and CDR2 is YNNKEL (reference sequence). V lost 1 base, J lost 2 bases, and 9 bases lay in between. CDR3 nucleotides: TGTGCCAGCAGCCAAGGGTGGCCAGGCAATCAGCCCCAGCATTTT. Its translation is CASSQGWPGNQPQHF.